This T cell receptor (beta chain) originates from a study of lymphopenia after photon versus proton radiotherapy. The assay was immunoSEQ multiplex PCR, and TCRdb's table has in-frame clones only and misses some. The profile shows about 4,900 clones, 70% to 90% of them singletons. The CDR3 spans 18 residues. V lost 0 bases, J lost 1 base, and 15 bases lay in between. The germline V gene encodes CDR1 LNHNV and CDR2 YYDKDF (reference sequence). Sequencing used peripheral blood, obtained from a patient treated with photon-based radiotherapy. This receptor was obtained from a man aged 80 or over with cholangiocarcinoma. This chain links TRBV15 with TRBJ1-4, with D perhaps TRBD1 (6 bases). The CDR3 DNA reads TGTGCCACCAGCAGAGATCCTGGCAGGGGTAAAACTAATGAAAAACTGTTTTTT. It codes for CATSRDPGRGKTNEKLFF.